The clone carrying this TCR beta chain came up many times. Its target is not known. What was amplified from RNA transcripts were TCR beta CDR3 regions. In the first-round RT-PCR of the TCR CDR3, the HTBI primer set was used. TCRdb redid the calling of the multiplex PCR reads with MiXCR, one entry per CDR3 protein. The sample consists of about 300,000 distinct CDR3 sequences, about 13% of them appearing once. This record comes from a study of T cells in Graves' hyperthyroidism and ophthalmopathy. General observations from the study: Researchers found most expanded thyroid clonotypes above 0.001 in blood as well.

The V gene's germline CDR1 is KGHSH and CDR2 LQKENI. V lost 0 bases and J lost 5, with 10 bases in between. This CDR3 contains 14 residues. This chain joins TRBV18 and TRBJ2-5, with D unresolved. Sequencing was done on a sample of blood. The TCR sequence derives from a middle-aged woman with Graves' hyperthyroidism. The CDR3 sequence is CASSPPPDRETQYF. CDR3 DNA: TGTGCCAGCTCACCACCCCCAGACCGGGAGACCCAGTACTTC.